These 23 T cell receptor beta chains came from one sample sequenced in a study of T cells in Graves' hyperthyroidism and ophthalmopathy. RNA transcripts served as the template for amplifying TCR beta CDR3 regions. HTBI primers drove first-round RT-PCR of the TCR CDR3. TCRdb called the multiplex PCR reads again in MiXCR, with one record for every CDR3 protein. The sample holds about 98,000 distinct CDR3 sequences, about 40% seen once. Sequenced material: peripheral blood or thyroid tissue (not recorded which). The origin of the receptors is a woman in her 30s with Graves' hyperthyroidism.

The chain carries TRBV15 and TRBJ2-7, with 11 bases that match TRBD2. The length of the CDR3 is 13 residues. The trim removed 8 bases at V and 6 bases at J, leaving 6 bases unmatched. Germline loops: CDR1 LNHNV, CDR2 YYDKDF (reference sequence). CDR3 nucleotides: TGTGCCACCCTATCGACTAGCGGGATCGAGCAGTACTTC. Its translation: CATLSTSGIEQYF. The whole variable domain, remainder taken from reference TRBV15 and TRBJ2-7, is DAMVIQNPRYQVTQFGKPVTLSCSQTLNHNVMYWYQQKSSQAPKLLFHYYDKDFNNEADTPDNFQSRRPNTSFCFLDIRSPGLGDTAMYLCATLSTSGIEQYFGPGTRLTVT.

This clonotype has at least ten counts. This chain uses TRBV6-6 with TRBJ1-1; a weak D match, TRBD1 (5 bases). Germline V CDR1 and CDR2: MNHNY, SVGAGI (reference sequence). The CDR3 is 15 amino acids. Deletions cut 5 bases from V and 3 bases from J, with 16 bases between. CDR3 sequence reads: CASSEGTGRYTEAFF. CDR3 nucleotides: TGTGCCAGCAGTGAGGGGACTGGGAGGTACACTGAAGCTTTCTTT.

This clonotype was found many times. V gene TRBV28 combines with J gene TRBJ2-7; no reliable D call. The V end lost 6 bases, the J end lost 4 bases, and 10 bases lay between the germline ends. The CDR3 is 12 residues long. The germline V gene encodes CDR1 MDHEN and CDR2 SYDVKM. DNA for the CDR3: TGTGCCAGCAGGAGTAGTTTATACGAGCAGTACTTC. This gives the protein CASRSSLYEQYF.

This chain uses TRBV6-1 with TRBJ1-5; possibly TRBD1 for D (5 bases). CDR1 is MNHNS, CDR2 SASEGT, per germline. Trimming removed 6 bases from V and 5 bases from J, with 11 bases in between. This CDR3 is 13 amino acids long. This chain's CDR3 is CASRRRVDQPQHF. CDR3 nucleotide sequence: TGTGCCAGCAGGCGCAGGGTGGATCAGCCCCAGCATTTT.

This chain links TRBV7-2 with TRBJ2-7, with TRBD1 matching 8 bases. V gave up 3 bases and J gave up 7 bases; unmatched junction bases: 20. The length of the CDR3 is 18 residues. Germline V gene lookup returns CDR1 SGHTA and CDR2 FQGNSA. The CDR3 DNA is TGTGCCAGCAGCTTCCGTACCTTACCCAGGGGGCTCGCCGGGGAGCAGTACTTC. It is translated as CASSFRTLPRGLAGEQYF.

The chain employs TRBV5-1 and TRBJ2-7; D gene uncertain. This CDR3 is built from 12 residues. From germline, CDR1 is SGHRS and CDR2 YFSETQ. V was shortened by 2 bases and J by 5 bases, with 8 bases between the two germline ends. CDR3 nucleotide sequence: TGCGCCAGCAGCTTATACGACCACGAGCAGTACTTC. Translated, it gives CASSLYDHEQYF.

J is TRBJ1-1 and V is TRBV5-1; D not resolved. Per germline, CDR1 SGHRS and CDR2 YFSETQ. The CDR3 covers 11 residues. Trimming pared 4 bases from V and 3 bases from J, leaving 4 bases between. The CDR3 DNA sequence: TGCGCCAGCAGCGGAGACACTGAAGCTTTCTTT. Protein: CASSGDTEAFF.

V usage is TRBV30 and J usage is TRBJ2-7; D is perhaps TRBD2 (6 bases). Trimming shortened V by 0 bases and J by 6 bases, and 18 bases separated the two germline ends. The CDR3 length is 15 residues. Germline CDR1 GTSNPN, CDR2 SVGIG (reference sequence). The CDR3 region is CAWSVLGREEAEQYF. The DNA for the CDR3 is TGTGCCTGGAGTGTACTGGGCAGGGAGGAGGCCGAGCAGTACTTC.

This chain joins TRBV2 and TRBJ1-5; no definite D call. Germline loops: CDR1 SNHLY, CDR2 FYNNEI. Trimming pared 5 bases from V and 4 bases from J, leaving 15 bases between. The CDR3 is 15 amino acids. In nucleotides, the CDR3 is TGTGCCAGCAGTTTAGTGGCAGGAGCAAATCAGCCCCAGCATTTT. As protein: CASSLVAGANQPQHF.

Ten or more counts support this clonotype. CDR3 DNA: TGTGCCAGTTCGACAGGGAACGAGCAGTACTTC. Protein: CASSTGNEQYF. The chain recombines TRBV6-5 with TRBJ2-7; 7 bases line up with TRBD1. This CDR3 spans 11 amino acids. V lost 9 bases to trimming and J lost 5 bases; unmatched junction nucleotides: 4. Germline V gene sequence: CDR1 MNHEY, CDR2 SVGAGI.

This clonotype appeared a single time. The chain combines TRBV5-1 with TRBJ2-5; 9 bases are a match to TRBD2. In germline, CDR1 is SGHRS, CDR2 YFSETQ. The CDR3 spans 16 residues. The ends lost 4 bases at V and 5 bases at J; junction bases unmatched: 12. DNA for the CDR3: TGCGCCAGCAGCCATACCGGACTAGCGAAAGGGGAGACCCAGTACTTC. Translation: CASSHTGLAKGETQYF.

This clonotype was counted ten times or more. V and J are TRBV7-9 and TRBJ1-5, with 9 bases aligning to TRBD1. V was clipped by 5 bases and J by 6 bases; unmatched bases: 2. Per germline, CDR1 SEHNR and CDR2 FQNEAQ (reference sequence). CDR3 size: 13 residues. In DNA, the CDR3 is TGTGCCAGCAGCCAGGGACAGGGTCAGCCCCAGCATTTT. This codes for CASSQGQGQPQHF.

At least ten counts were recorded for this clonotype. This rearrangement joins TRBV20-1 to TRBJ1-1; D is ambiguous. V was trimmed by 0 bases and J by 1 base, leaving 12 bases between them. Germline V gene lookup returns CDR1 DFQATT and CDR2 SNEGSKA (reference sequence). The CDR3 runs to 15 residues. This chain's CDR3 is CSARDLYASNTEAFF. For the CDR3, the DNA is TGCAGTGCTAGAGACCTTTACGCCTCGAACACTGAAGCTTTCTTT.

This clonotype was detected ten times or more. V usage is TRBV7-9 and J usage is TRBJ2-6, with TRBD1 as a possible D gene (6 bases). This CDR3 is 18 amino acids long. V lost 3 bases to trimming and J lost 2 bases, with 17 bases between them. Germline V gene data show CDR1 as SEHNR and CDR2 as FQNEAQ (reference sequence). DNA of the CDR3: TGTGCCAGCAGCTTCCCAGGGGCTCCCCTGGCTGGGGCCAACGTCCTGACTTTC. This codes for CASSFPGAPLAGANVLTF.

This clonotype has ten or more counts. The J gene is TRBJ1-2, the V gene TRBV4-1, with D perhaps matching TRBD1 (5 bases). CDR3 length: 13 amino acids. CDR1 and CDR2 from the germline V gene are MGHRA and YSYEKL. The V gene lost 4 bases and the J gene lost 7 bases, with 13 bases spanning the gap. CDR3 sequence reads: CASSLREGTGYTF. The CDR3 coding sequence is TGCGCCAGCAGCCTCCGTGAGGGGACTGGCTACACCTTC.

To note about this clonotype: One end of the junction varies from germline; a read error may be responsible. The chain recombines TRBV9 with TRBJ1-5; D gene uncertain. The CDR3 is 14 amino acids. In germline, CDR1 is SGDLS, CDR2 YYNGEE. CDR3 DNA sequence: TGTGCCGGCAGCGTAGTCCCAGACAATCAGCTCCAGCATTTT. Translation gives CAGSVVPDNQLQHF.

With regard to this clonotype: Being one base from a much bigger clone, this may be a read error. The chain is built from TRBV7-3 and TRBJ2-3; TRBD1 aligns across 9 bases. CDR1 is SGHTA and CDR2 is FQGTGA in the germline V gene. This CDR3 spans 13 amino acids. The J segment lost 4 bases and the V segment lost 4 bases, leaving 0 bases of the junction unmatched. The CDR3 spells CASSWDRADTQYF. The DNA for the CDR3 is TGTGCCAGCAGCTGGGACAGGGCAGATACGCAGTATTTT. The full variable domain, rest sourced from reference TRBV7-3 and TRBJ2-3, is GAGVSQTPSNKVTEKGKYVELRCDPISGHTALYWYRQSLGQGPEFLIYFQGTGAADDSGLPNDRFFAVRPEGSVSTLKIQRTERGDSAVYLCASSWDRADTQYFGPGTRLTVL.

Comment on this clonotype: At one end the junction does not follow the germline gene, possibly because of a read error. The chain couples TRBV6-5 to TRBJ1-1; D unclear. Germline V gene sequence: CDR1 MNHEY, CDR2 SVGAGI. The CDR3 is made up of 15 amino acids. Written as DNA, the CDR3 is TGCGCCAGCAGTTGCCATGTGTCTGCGCGTCCGGAAGCTTTCTTT. This gives the protein CASSCHVSARPEAFF.

The V gene is TRBV7-9, the J gene TRBJ2-5; D possibly matches TRBD1 or TRBD2 (5 bases each). The germline V gene has CDR1 SEHNR and CDR2 FQNEAQ (reference sequence). The V end lost 5 bases, the J end lost 3 bases, and 16 bases lay between the germline ends. This CDR3 has 15 amino acids. CDR3 protein: CASSPPPGREETQYF. CDR3 nucleotide sequence: TGTGCCAGCAGCCCCCCCCCGGGGCGGGAAGAGACCCAGTACTTC.

This clonotype has at least ten counts. V gene TRBV4-2 combines with J gene TRBJ2-2; D possibly corresponds to TRBD2 (6 bases). Germline CDR1 reads LGHNA; CDR2 reads YNFKEQ. The CDR3 length is 15 residues. V lost 2 bases to trimming and J lost 4 bases, with 11 bases between them. The CDR3 is CASSQLGRITGELFF. DNA for the CDR3: TGTGCCAGCAGCCAACTCGGGAGAATCACCGGGGAGCTGTTTTTT.

Ten or more counts support this clonotype. V usage is TRBV4-2 and J usage is TRBJ2-7; D call uncertain. Germline assignment: CDR1 LGHNA and CDR2 YNFKEQ. Trimming removed 2 bases at V and 0 bases at J, with 14 bases between. The CDR3 consists of 16 residues. The CDR3 loop is CASSQTSGGASYEQYF. The CDR3, as DNA: TGTGCCAGCAGCCAAACTTCGGGCGGTGCCTCCTACGAGCAGTACTTC.

Ten or more counts support this clonotype. The V and J genes are TRBV5-8 and TRBJ2-5; D may correspond to TRBD1 or TRBD2 (5 bases each). Trimming removed 0 bases at V and 2 bases at J, with 8 bases between. Germline V CDR1 and CDR2: SGHTS, YDEGEE. The CDR3 has 14 residues. As DNA, the CDR3 is TGTGCCAGCAGCTTGGACGAGGGGCAAGAGACCCAGTACTTC. Its translation is CASSLDEGQETQYF.

Details on this clonotype: A junction end diverges from the germline sequence, so it may reflect a read error. This sequence joins TRBV10-2 and TRBJ2-7; weak D call: TRBD1 (5 bases). This CDR3 has 15 amino acids. Germline loops: CDR1 WSHSY, CDR2 SAAADI. The CDR3 is CASMAPGWVPYEQYF. In nucleotides, the CDR3 is TGCGCTAGCATGGCCCCAGGGTGGGTTCCCTACGAGCAGTACTTC.